The clone carrying this T cell receptor (beta chain) was seen repeatedly, ten times or more. Its target is unknown. These data originate in a study of T cells in Graves' hyperthyroidism and ophthalmopathy. General study findings and limits: Ophthalmopathy, which appeared later, was predicted by the model a median approximately 6 months before onset.

V gave up 6 bases and J gave up 4 bases, with 12 bases separating them. Germline values: CDR1 ENHRY, CDR2 SYGVKD. This CDR3 has 13 residues. What was amplified from RNA transcripts were TCR beta CDR3 regions. With the HTBI primer set, the TCR CDR3 went through a first round of RT-PCR. TCRdb re-analysed the multiplex PCR reads in MiXCR, keeping a single row per CDR3 protein. In the table there are a few hundred thousand distinct CDR3 sequences, roughly an eighth of which are singletons. V usage is TRBV10-3 and J usage is TRBJ1-2; D gene unclear. Material: blood. This receptor was taken from a young woman with Graves' hyperthyroidism. CDR3 in amino acids: CAIRENNGYGYTF. The DNA for the CDR3 is TGTGCCATCAGGGAGAATAACGGCTATGGCTACACCTTC.